The 11 T cell receptor beta chains below all came from one sample that was sequenced in a study of CD8 T cells in Susac syndrome. Roughly 0.45 to 1 ug RNA was reverse transcribed with random hexamers. One entry per CDR3 protein results from TCRdb running MiXCR on the immunoSEQ multiplex PCR reads. This sample has about 89,000 distinct CDR3 sequences, with over 85% found just once. Sequencing input: CD8+ T cells from PBMCs. Receptors originate from a human donor in good health.

The J gene is TRBJ2-1, the V gene TRBV18; 10 bases agree with TRBD1. CDR1 and CDR2 (germline): KGHSH, LQKENI. V dropped 4 bases and J dropped 7; count of bases not matched to a gene: 10. The CDR3 is 16 residues long. For the CDR3, the DNA is TGTGCCAGCTCACGAACGACAGGGGGCTGGACTAATGAGCAGTTCTTC. Its translation is CASSRTTGGWTNEQFF.

The chain couples TRBV12-3 or TRBV12-4 to TRBJ2-7, with a tentative D call TRBD1 (5 bases). Trimming removed 5 bases at V and 0 bases at J, with 11 bases between. The CDR3 loop spans 14 amino acids. DNA for the CDR3: TGTGCCAGCAGTGACAGTCTTAACTCCTACGAGCAGTACTTC. Translation: CASSDSLNSYEQYF.

The chain carries TRBV7-2 and TRBJ1-2; D is uncertain. V was clipped by 2 bases and J by 8 bases, with 21 bases between them. CDR1 and CDR2 from the germline V gene are SGHTA and FQGNSA. There are 16 residues in the CDR3. The CDR3 nucleotides read TGTGCCAGCAGCTTAATCCGGCAGGCCCTAAGAGGGGGCTACACCTTC. Its translation: CASSLIRQALRGGYTF.

This clonotype has a single count. The chain's CDR3 is CASSPGVAAQETQYF. The CDR3 nucleotides read TGTGCCAGCAGCCCCGGGGTGGCAGCCCAAGAGACCCAGTACTTC. The chain combines TRBV7-8 with TRBJ2-5; maybe TRBD2 (5 bases). There are 15 residues in the CDR3. From germline, CDR1 is SGHVS and CDR2 FQNEAQ. Deletions cut 5 bases from V and 1 base from J, with 14 bases between.

The chain links TRBV3-1 to TRBJ1-2; the D gene is possibly TRBD1 (5 bases). Deletions cut 0 bases from V and 4 bases from J, with 15 bases between. The CDR3 runs 16 residues. Germline CDR1 is LGHDT and CDR2 is YNNKEL (reference sequence). The CDR3 loop reads CASSQDLRGHSYGYTF. The CDR3 region has the DNA TGTGCCAGCAGCCAAGATTTGAGGGGCCATAGCTATGGCTACACCTTC.

The CDR3 DNA sequence: TGTGCCAGCAGGGAGCGGGGTCGAAGCGAGCAGTACTTC. Protein product: CASRERGRSEQYF. The chain carries TRBV5-8 and TRBJ2-7; the match to TRBD2 covers 7 bases. With 5 bases clipped from V and 6 bases from J, the junction kept 8 bases outside the gene matches. This CDR3 spans 13 amino acids. Germline V CDR1 and CDR2: SGHTS, YDEGEE.

The V and J genes are TRBV20-1 and TRBJ2-7; D gene unclear. Germline V lookup: CDR1 DFQATT, CDR2 SNEGSKA (reference sequence). Trimming took off 0 bases at V and 0 bases at J, with 12 bases between the two ends. The CDR3 spans 15 residues. CDR3: CSARDRVGPSYEQYF. In DNA form, the CDR3 reads TGCAGTGCTAGAGATAGGGTAGGCCCCTCCTACGAGCAGTACTTC.

V gene TRBV11-1 combines with J gene TRBJ2-7, with D hard to call. Germline assignment: CDR1 SGHAT and CDR2 FQDESV (reference sequence). CDR3 length: 14 amino acids. V was shortened by 2 bases and J by 2 bases, with 10 bases between the two germline ends. In DNA form, the CDR3 reads TGTGCCAGCAGCTTACCGGAACTGACCTACGAGCAGTACTTC. It codes for CASSLPELTYEQYF.

This CDR3 is CASSQAASSSYNEQFF. CDR3 bases: TGTGCCAGCAGCCAAGCCGCTAGTAGTTCCTACAATGAGCAGTTCTTC. The V gene is TRBV3-1, the J gene TRBJ2-1; no firm D call. This CDR3 region has 16 residues. Per the germline V gene, CDR1 is LGHDT and CDR2 is YNNKEL (reference sequence). Deletions cut 1 base from V and 1 base from J, with 11 bases between.

The V and J genes are TRBV5-6 and TRBJ1-5; a weak D match, TRBD1 (5 bases). CDR3 length: 16 amino acids. Trimming removed 0 bases from V and 5 bases from J, with 15 bases in between. In germline, CDR1 is SGHDT, CDR2 YYEEEE. The CDR3 spells CASSLALQGGYQPQHF. DNA of the CDR3: TGTGCCAGCAGCTTGGCCTTGCAGGGTGGATATCAGCCCCAGCATTTT. Complete variable domain (other parts from reference TRBV5-6 and TRBJ1-5): DAGVTQSPTHLIKTRGQQVTLRCSPKSGHDTVSWYQQALGQGPQFIFQYYEEEERQRGNFPDRFSGHQFPNYSSELNVNALLLGDSALYLCASSLALQGGYQPQHFGDGTRLSIL.

This clonotype was seen once. The chain is built from TRBV11-2 and TRBJ2-3, with D possibly being TRBD2 (6 bases). CDR1 is SGHAT and CDR2 is FQNNGV in the germline V gene. The ends were cut back, 5 bases at V and 2 bases at J, with 14 bases in the middle. This CDR3 spans 15 amino acids. This chain's CDR3 is CASSRDFLHTDTQYF. As DNA, the CDR3 is TGTGCCAGCAGCCGGGACTTCTTACACACAGATACGCAGTATTTT.